This entry is about one T cell receptor beta chain. The CDR3 length is 10 residues. V was pared by 8 bases and J by 8 bases, with 2 bases of the junction left unmatched. Germline CDR1 and CDR2: GTSNPN and SVGIG (reference sequence). These data come from a study of T cells in Graves' hyperthyroidism and ophthalmopathy. Amplification yielded TCR beta CDR3 regions, with RNA transcripts as the source. HTBI primers were employed in a first-round RT-PCR of the TCR CDR3. TCRdb itself ran the multiplex PCR reads through MiXCR, one entry per CDR3 protein. The sample has approximately 710,000 distinct CDR3 sequences, roughly 17% seen once. PBMCs stemmed from approximately 9.1 ml fresh peripheral blood.

The sample consisted of blood. This rearrangement joins TRBV30 to TRBJ2-1; 8 nucleotides agree with TRBD1. The TCR sequence derives from a man in his fifties with Graves' hyperthyroidism. Here the CDR3 reads CAGQGHEQFF. The CDR3 DNA is TGTGCCGGACAGGGCCATGAGCAGTTCTTC.